This is a list of T cell receptor beta chains from one sample in a study of T cell repertoires in cytomegalovirus infection. A single record per CDR3 protein comes from TCRdb applying MiXCR to the reads. Among about 310,000 distinct CDR3 sequences, around a quarter were seen once, and the ten largest hold approximately 12%. For these receptors, no antigen is known. Sequencing was performed on cultured PBMCs, taken from culture after CMV antigen stimulation. The receptors come from a human donor in good health (CMV status not recorded). Some clones in this sample may be carry-over from other donors' samples. Each CDR3 is given with its conserved first and last residue. Fields, in order: V gene, clone size, D gene, J gene, CDR3 DNA, CDR3 protein. The D gene is left open where the match is weak. The size entry is marked missing in some rows and otherwise reads once, few, many or a size class.

>TRBV29-1|-|-|TRBJ2-1
TGCAGCGTTGAAGACAAACAGACGGATGAGCAGTTCTTC
CSVEDKQTDEQFF
>TRBV24-1|-|-|TRBJ2-3
TGTGCCACCAGTGACTCGGGGTTCACAGATACGCAGTATTTT
CATSDSGFTDTQYF
>TRBV15|few|TRBD1|TRBJ2-7
TGTGCCACCAGCAGACTTAATAACAGGGGGGATGAGGAGCAGTACTTC
CATSRLNNRGDEEQYF
>TRBV20-1|-|-|TRBJ1-3
TGCAGTGCTAGAGCAGATGGAGTGAGCTCTGGAAACACCATATATTTT
CSARADGVSSGNTIYF
>TRBV7-2|many|-|TRBJ2-1
TGTGCCAGCAGCCTTCCCGGAGGACAGGAGCAGTTCTTC
CASSLPGGQEQFF
>TRBV12-3/TRBV12-4|-|TRBD2|TRBJ2-1
TGTGCCGGAGCGGGAGAGAATGAGCAGTTCTTC
CAGAGENEQFF
>TRBV7-2|many|-|TRBJ2-1
TGTGCCAGCAGCTTAGGACAGATGAACTACAATGAGCAGTTCTTC
CASSLGQMNYNEQFF
>TRBV15|once|TRBD2|TRBJ2-3
TGTGCCACCAGCAGAGGGGGGCTAGCGGGGCTGGCGCAGTATTTT
CATSRGGLAGLAQYF
>TRBV7-6|-|-|TRBJ1-4
TGTGCCAGCAGCTATGATGAAAAACTGTTTTTT
CASSYDEKLFF
>TRBV7-3|many|-|TRBJ2-1
TGTGCCAGCAGCTCCGGACTGGGGAGCTCCTACAATGAGCAGTTCTTC
CASSSGLGSSYNEQFF
>TRBV7-2|many|-|TRBJ1-3
TGTGCCAGCAGCTTAGAGGAGTCCTCTGGAAACACCATATATTTT
CASSLEESSGNTIYF
>TRBV6-5|few|-|TRBJ1-1
TGTGCCAGCAGTTACACTACTCCCCGGGGATCTGCTTTCTTT
CASSYTTPRGSAFF
>TRBV27|-|-|TRBJ1-2
TGTGCCAGCAGTTTTATCGGCAGGGACCTCTATGGCTACACCTTC
CASSFIGRDLYGYTF
>TRBV7-6|few|-|TRBJ2-7
TGTGCCAGCAGCCCCCGATGGGGGGCTTACGAGCAGTACTTC
CASSPRWGAYEQYF
>TRBV10-3|few|TRBD2|TRBJ2-1
TGTGCCATCAGTGGGGAGACTAGCGGGACAGATGAGCAGTTCTTC
CAISGETSGTDEQFF
>TRBV27|-|-|TRBJ2-7
TGTGCCAGCAGTTTATCGCCTAGAAGGGGGCAGTACTTC
CASSLSPRRGQYF
>TRBV7-1|-|-|TRBJ2-2
TGTGCCAGCAGCTCAGACCAGAACATCTACACCGGGGAGCTGTTTTTT
CASSSDQNIYTGELFF
>TRBV24-1|many|-|TRBJ2-2
TGTGCCACCAGTCCAGGACAATACACCGGGGAGCTGTTTTTT
CATSPGQYTGELFF
>TRBV19|few|-|TRBJ1-5
TGTGCCAGTAGCACAACAGGGATCGTACAGCCCCAGCATTTT
CASSTTGIVQPQHF
>TRBV27|-|-|TRBJ1-5
TGTGCCAGCAGCCGAGTGGGCTTCAATCAGCCCCAGCATTTT
CASSRVGFNQPQHF
>TRBV4-3|-|-|TRBJ1-5
TGCGCCAGCAGCCAAGACGGGGCCGGGGGTGTTGCTCAGCCCCAGCATTTT
CASSQDGAGGVAQPQHF
>TRBV19|many|-|TRBJ1-6
TGTGCCAGTACCGGAGGGAGCGGGGCTAATTCACCCCTCCACTTT
CASTGGSGANSPLHF
>TRBV7-2|few|-|TRBJ2-7
TGTGCCAGCAGCTCCCCGTTTGGCGAGCAGTACTTC
CASSSPFGEQYF
>TRBV7-6|-|TRBD1|TRBJ1-3
TGTGCTAGCAGCTTACTACAGGGGGCCGGAAACACCATATATTTT
CASSLLQGAGNTIYF
>TRBV27|-|-|TRBJ2-5
TGTGCCAGCAGGGGATGGAGTACGGAGACCCAGTACTTC
CASRGWSTETQYF
>TRBV7-2|-|TRBD2|TRBJ2-1
TGTGCCAGCAGCTTAGCCCGCCGGAGCGGGAGGTCCGATGAGCAGTTCTTC
CASSLARRSGRSDEQFF
>TRBV7-2|-|-|TRBJ2-3
TGTGCCAGCAGCTTAGCGGTCGCGGATACGCAGTATTTT
CASSLAVADTQYF
>TRBV3-1|-|TRBD2|TRBJ2-3
TGTGCCAGCCAAGAGGCTAGCGGGGTCACAGATACGCAGTATTTT
CASQEASGVTDTQYF
>TRBV7-9|-|-|TRBJ2-7
TGTGCCAGCAGCTTACAGGAGAGCTCCTACGAGCAGTACTTC
CASSLQESSYEQYF
>TRBV6-1|once|-|TRBJ1-1
TGTGCCAGCAGTGATTGGACGGCTTTCTTT
CASSDWTAFF
>TRBV7-8|few|TRBD2|TRBJ2-1
TGTGCCAGCAACGAACAGGGACTAGCGGAGACCACCTACAATGAGCAGTTCTTC
CASNEQGLAETTYNEQFF
>TRBV4-1|many|-|TRBJ2-5
TGCGCCAGCAGCCAGGGTTGGGGTTCCATCCAAGAGACCCAGTACTTC
CASSQGWGSIQETQYF
>TRBV12-3/TRBV12-4|few|-|TRBJ2-3
TGTGCCAGCAGTCCCGGGACCCACCTCTCCCCGCAGTATTTT
CASSPGTHLSPQYF
>TRBV7-2|many|TRBD2|TRBJ2-1
TGTGCCAGCAGCTACCAGCGGGGGGGGGGGAAAGAGCAGTTCTTC
CASSYQRGGGKEQFF
>TRBV28|few|-|TRBJ1-5
TGTGCCAGCAGTTTCGCAGGACAAAATCAGCCCCAGCATTTT
CASSFAGQNQPQHF
>TRBV7-6|once|TRBD2|TRBJ2-1
TGTGCCAGCAGCATGGGACTAGCGGGAGAAGGTAGGAATGAGCAGTTCTTC
CASSMGLAGEGRNEQFF
>TRBV29-1|-|-|TRBJ2-1
TGCAGCGTTGACGTCCCAGGGGCCCTCTCCTACAATGAGCAGTTCTTC
CSVDVPGALSYNEQFF
>TRBV18|-|TRBD1|TRBJ1-2
TGTGCCAGCTCCCTGGACAGGGAACCCTATGGCTACACCTTC
CASSLDREPYGYTF
>TRBV29-1|few|-|TRBJ1-5
TGCAGCGCCGCAGGGAGGGGTCAGCCCCAGCATTTT
CSAAGRGQPQHF
>TRBV9|-|-|TRBJ2-7
TGTGCCAGCAGCGTAGGAGTAGACCCTTACGAGCAGTACTTC
CASSVGVDPYEQYF
>TRBV20-1|few|TRBD2|TRBJ2-1
TGCAGTGCTAGAGTTCCCGGGACTAACTACAATGAGCAGTTCTTC
CSARVPGTNYNEQFF
>TRBV7-2|-|TRBD2|TRBJ2-7
TGTGCCAGCAGCTTTGCAGCGGGAGGGCTTAGCGAGCAGTACTTC
CASSFAAGGLSEQYF
>TRBV7-2|many|TRBD2|TRBJ2-1
TGTGCCAGCAGCACCCTAGCGGGAGGGCCTGGTGAGCAGTTCTTC
CASSTLAGGPGEQFF
>TRBV19|few|-|TRBJ1-1
TGTGCCAGTAGTATCCCCCCCCAGTTTGGGAACACTGAAGCTTTCTTT
CASSIPPQFGNTEAFF
>TRBV27|-|-|TRBJ1-2
TGTGCCAGCAGTGGGATGGTGGGCTATGGCTACACCTTC
CASSGMVGYGYTF
>TRBV12-5|many|TRBD1|TRBJ1-1
TGTGCTAGTGCCATTACAGGGGGCACTGAAGCTTTCTTT
CASAITGGTEAFF
>TRBV12-3/TRBV12-4|-|TRBD2|TRBJ2-3
TGTGCCAGCAGTTTAGCGCTAGCGGGAGTGACTAATACGCAGTATTTT
CASSLALAGVTNTQYF
>TRBV7-9|-|-|TRBJ1-1
TGTGCCAGCAGCCTCTATCTCCAGAACACTGAAGCTTTCTTT
CASSLYLQNTEAFF
>TRBV10-3|few|-|TRBJ1-2
TGTGCCATCAGTGAGTCCGGGCCGAAAAACTATGGCTACACCTTC
CAISESGPKNYGYTF
>TRBV6-6|few|TRBD1|TRBJ1-5
TGTGCCAGCAGAACTCCCGGGACAGGGTTTGGGGCCCAGCATTTT
CASRTPGTGFGAQHF
>TRBV19|-|-|TRBJ2-7
TGTGCCAGTAGTATAGGGCCAGCGTCTAACGAGCAGTACTTC
CASSIGPASNEQYF
>TRBV7-2|many|-|TRBJ2-6
TGTGCCAGCAGCTTAGATCAAATCAGTGGTGGGGCCAACGTCCTGACTTTC
CASSLDQISGGANVLTF
>TRBV7-9|many|TRBD2|TRBJ2-1
TGTGCCACCTCCCCCGTCAGCGGGAGAGCATCCTACAATGAGCAGTTCTTC
CATSPVSGRASYNEQFF
>TRBV3-1|few|-|TRBJ2-1
TGTGCCAGCAGCTCGGGAACGATGATGATAAATGAGCAGTTCTTC
CASSSGTMMINEQFF
>TRBV11-2|-|TRBD2|TRBJ2-7
TGTGCCAGCAGCTCGATTCCGGGACTAGCGGGAGGGCCCTCCTACGAGCAGTACTTC
CASSSIPGLAGGPSYEQYF
>TRBV11-1|-|-|TRBJ2-1
TGTGCCAGCAGCGTAGCAACGGGAGCCCCGGGAAATGAGCAGTTCTTC
CASSVATGAPGNEQFF
>TRBV7-7|few|-|TRBJ1-1
TGTGCTAGCAGCCCGGTAGGAGGGACTGAAGCTTTCTTT
CASSPVGGTEAFF